This T cell receptor beta chain was observed in a study of blood T cell repertoires in COVID-19. As for the study in general: Sites across the United States, Italy and Spain contributed samples from acute and convalescent COVID-19. Sources were T cells, B-cell-depleted T cells, or PBMCs; the material itself was cDNA or gDNA.

Deletions cut 5 bases from V and 1 base from J, with 5 bases between. CDR3 length equals 12 residues. The germline V gene has CDR1 MDHEN and CDR2 SYDVKM. Data came from immunoSEQ multiplex PCR; TCRdb stores just in-frame clones and leaves some out. The sample consists of about 49,000 clones, about 83% of them appearing once. The sample taken for sequencing was peripheral blood. This chain joins TRBV28 and TRBJ1-2; D gene unclear. This clonotype was obtained from a man aged 45-60 years with acute or convalescent COVID-19. CDR3 region: CASSRLNYGYTF. The CDR3 DNA reads as TGTGCCAGCAGTCGACTTAACTATGGCTACACCTTC.